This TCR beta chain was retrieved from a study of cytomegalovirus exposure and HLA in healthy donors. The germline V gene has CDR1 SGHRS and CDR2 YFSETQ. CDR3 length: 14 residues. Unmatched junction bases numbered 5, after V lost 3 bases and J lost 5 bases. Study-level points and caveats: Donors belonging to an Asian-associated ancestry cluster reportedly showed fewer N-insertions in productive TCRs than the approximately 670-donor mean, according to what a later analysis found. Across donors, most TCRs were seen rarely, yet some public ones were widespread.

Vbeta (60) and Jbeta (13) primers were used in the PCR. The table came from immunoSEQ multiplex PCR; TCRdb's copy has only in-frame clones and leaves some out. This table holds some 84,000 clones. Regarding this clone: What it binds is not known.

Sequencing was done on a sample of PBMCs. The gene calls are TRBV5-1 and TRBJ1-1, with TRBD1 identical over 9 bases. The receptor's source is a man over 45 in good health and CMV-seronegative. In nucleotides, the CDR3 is TGCGCCAGCAGCTGGAGACAGGGGGGGACTGAAGCTTTCTTT. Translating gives CASSWRQGGTEAFF.